The clone carrying this TCR beta chain was seen a few times. Its antigen is undetermined. Libraries were made from TCR beta cDNA, and they carried unique molecular identifiers. T cells numbering about 0.95 to 10 million yielded some 480,000 cDNA molecules. Each CDR3 protein is one row after TCRdb ran MiXCR on the PCR reads. The sample carries about 540,000 distinct CDR3 sequences, about a third recorded once. The data stem from a study of post-analysis software for immune sequencing data. About the research overall: Some patients lacked subtype; others had relapsing-remitting, secondary progressive or progressive-relapsing disease. Study-level results: Among multiple sclerosis patients, normalized Chao1 diversity was significantly below that of controls. Patients had higher frequencies than controls of about 5 TRBV segments, including TRBV5-6, TRBV5-1 and TRBV20-1.

The CDR3 length is 13 residues. Deletions cut 7 bases from V and 1 base from J, with 7 bases between. Germline V gene data show CDR1 as SNHLY and CDR2 as FYNNEI. The TCR was taken from a girl aged 2 to 17 with multiple sclerosis. The gene calls are TRBV2 and TRBJ2-2, with no clear D. The specimen was blood. The CDR3 loop is CASKPGNTGELFF. DNA of the CDR3: TGTGCCAGCAAGCCAGGGAACACCGGGGAGCTGTTTTTT. The full variable domain, rest sourced from reference TRBV2 and TRBJ2-2, is EPEVTQTPSHQVTQMGQEVILRCVPISNHLYFYWYRQILGQKVEFLVSFYNNEISEKSEIFDDQFSVERPDGSNFTLKIRSTKLEDSAMYFCASKPGNTGELFFGEGSRLTVL.